This T cell receptor (beta chain) was obtained from a study of cytomegalovirus exposure and HLA in healthy donors. This CDR3 is built from 14 residues. Germline-derived CDR1 and CDR2 are GTSNPN and SVGIG (reference sequence). Trimming left V 0 bases short and J 2 bases short, with 10 bases between. Amplification used 60 Vbeta primers and 13 Jbeta primers. Profiled with immunoSEQ multiplex PCR; TCRdb holds only in-frame clones, not every one. The sample has around 210,000 clones, around 80% seen once; the top ten hold 0.45% to 0.5%. The material sequenced was PBMCs. The receptor was isolated from a boy aged 5-17 years in good health and CMV-seronegative. The chain employs TRBV30 and TRBJ1-1, with a weak D call TRBD1 (5 bases). CDR3 nucleotide sequence: TGTGCCTGGAGTGTGTCACAGGTTAACACTGAAGCTTTCTTT. It yields the protein CAWSVSQVNTEAFF. Full variable domain (outside the CDR3, taken from reference TRBV30 and TRBJ1-1): SQTIHQWPATLVQPVGSPLSLECTVEGTSNPNLYWYRQAAGRGLQLLFYSVGIGQISSEVPQNLSASRPQDRQFILSSKKLLLSDSGFYLCAWSVSQVNTEAFFGQGTRLTVV.